One and the same sample provided the 6 T cell receptor beta chains below, sequenced in a study of T cells in women clearing cervical HPV infection. Profiled with immunoSEQ multiplex PCR; TCRdb holds only in-frame clones, not every one. Recorded for this sample: 21,000 or so clones. Sequences were obtained from blood buffy coat. Source of these receptors: a woman aged 18-70 years with a cervical HPV16 infection that either progressed to CIN3+ or cleared (not recorded which).

To note about this clone: The read comes to an end 3 residues before the CDR3 does, leaving the germline J gene to fill in the end. The chain has TRBV7-3 and TRBJ2-3; TRBD2 aligns across 7 bases. V lost 3 bases to trimming and J lost 4 bases; unmatched junction nucleotides: 7. CDR1 is SGHTA, CDR2 FQGTGA, per germline. The CDR3 runs to 15 residues. This CDR3 is CASSLFPGGADTQYF. The CDR3 bases that were read are TGTGCCAGCAGCTTGTTTCCGGGGGGAGCAGATACG.

In regard to this clone: The missing CDR3 end, 3 residues past where the read stops, is filled in from the germline J gene. The chain is built from TRBV7-3 and TRBJ2-1, with 7 bases fitting TRBD1. Germline V gives CDR1 SGHTA, CDR2 FQGTGA. The CDR3 length is 16 residues. The trim removed 4 bases at V and 5 bases at J, leaving 11 bases unmatched. The CDR3 DNA, read in part, is TGTGCCAGCAGCTCCCAATCAGGGGGTAATAACAATGAG. It translates to CASSSQSGGNNNE. The entire CDR3 is CASSSQSGGNNNEQFF.

Of note for this clone: The read finishes 3 residues shy of the CDR3 end, and the germline J gene is used to complete it. The chain links TRBV6-1 to TRBJ2-4; maybe TRBD1 (5 bases). Germline-derived CDR1 and CDR2 are MNHNS and SASEGT. CDR3 length: 14 residues. The CDR3 bases that were read are TGTGCCAGCAGTGAGTGGGGCGGAAGTCAGCCT. Amino acid sequence: CASSEWGGSQP. The entire CDR3 sequence reads CASSEWGGSQPQYF.

About this clone: Sequencing ends 3 residues short of the CDR3 end; the germline J gene provides the rest. The chain has TRBV18 and TRBJ2-3; 9 bases line up with TRBD2. Germline V lookup: CDR1 KGHSH, CDR2 LQKENI. This CDR3 region has 14 residues. CDR3 DNA, as far as it was read: TGTGCCAGCTCACCCTCCGCTAGCGGGGAGACG. Its protein product is CASSPSASGET. From start to end, the CDR3 is CASSPSASGETQYF.

As to this clone: The read ends 3 residues shy of where the CDR3 ends; the end is completed using the germline J gene. The chain uses TRBV19 and TRBJ1-1; TRBD1 matches 9 bases. This CDR3 has 15 residues. Unmatched junction bases numbered 9, after V lost 9 bases and J lost 1 base. Germline-derived CDR1 and CDR2 are LNHDA and SQIVND (reference sequence). CDR3 loop: CASNTGGFKNTEAFF. CDR3 DNA (partial): TGTGCCAGCAATACAGGGGGCTTTAAGAACACTGAA. Based on the CDR3 plus reference TRBV19 and TRBJ1-1, the full variable domain is DGGITQSPKYLFRKEGQNVTLSCEQNLNHDAMYWYRQDPGQGLRLIYYSQIVNDFQKGDIAEGYSVSREKKESFPLTVTSAQKNPTAFYLCASNTGGFKNTEAFFGQGTRLTVV.

CDR3 sequence: CASSLFNRLTEAFF. The CDR3 DNA, read in part, is TGTGCCAGCAGCTTATTTAATAGACTCACTGAA. This chain links TRBV11-3 with TRBJ1-1; D not resolved. The sequence runs out 3 residues before the end of the CDR3; the remainder is reconstructed from the germline J gene. The CDR3 length is 14 residues. Trimming shortened V by 2 bases and J by 4 bases, and 11 bases separated the two germline ends. CDR1 is SGHNT and CDR2 is YENEEA in the germline V gene.